The 9 T cell receptor beta chains below all came from one sample that was sequenced in a study of cytomegalovirus exposure and HLA in healthy donors. The assay was immunoSEQ multiplex PCR, and TCRdb's table has in-frame clones only and misses some. The table has over 65,000 clones, 94% seen once. The sample consisted of PBMCs. The receptors were gathered from a woman aged 18-29 years in good health and CMV-seropositive.

The sample holds one count of this clone. The chain carries TRBV30 and TRBJ1-2, with TRBD1 matching 7 bases. The germline CDR1 and CDR2 sequences are GTSNPN and SVGIG (reference sequence). This CDR3 region has 12 residues. Trimming at V came to 1 base and at J to 4 bases, leaving 0 bases not matched to a gene. CDR3 in amino acids: CAWSAGGYGYTF. The CDR3 DNA follows: TGTGCCTGGAGTGCAGGGGGCTATGGCTACACCTTC.

This clone showed up just once. The V and J genes are TRBV5-1 and TRBJ1-4; no reliable D call. Trimming left V 4 bases short and J 0 bases short, with 10 bases between. Germline values: CDR1 SGHRS, CDR2 YFSETQ. The CDR3 is 15 residues long. The CDR3 sequence is CASSRNQATNEKLFF. Written as DNA, the CDR3 is TGCGCCAGCAGCCGGAATCAGGCAACTAATGAAAAACTGTTTTTT.

The chain joins TRBV5-1 to TRBJ1-2; the D is unclear. The CDR3 runs 10 residues. With 4 bases removed from V and 4 bases from J, the gap between germline ends came to 2 bases. The germline V gene has CDR1 SGHRS and CDR2 YFSETQ. The CDR3 loop is CASSLYGYTF. CDR3 sequence (DNA): TGCGCCAGCAGCCTCTATGGCTACACCTTC.

This sequence joins TRBV25-1 and TRBJ2-7; 8 nucleotides line up with TRBD2. Trimming at V came to 6 bases and at J to 4 bases, leaving 5 bases not matched to a gene. The CDR3 has 13 residues. Germline assignment: CDR1 MGHDK and CDR2 SYGVNS. In DNA form, the CDR3 reads TGTGCCAGCAGCTACGGGGGGGGTTACGAGCAGTACTTC. Protein product: CASSYGGGYEQYF.

This chain links TRBV5-1 with TRBJ2-1, with TRBD2 matching over 7 bases. The CDR3 has 15 amino acids. The V gene end was trimmed by 4 bases and the J gene end by 6 bases; junction bases not matched to a gene: 10. Germline lookup yields CDR1 SGHRS and CDR2 YFSETQ. Here the CDR3 reads CASSPSGILGNEQFF. The CDR3 DNA is TGCGCCAGCAGCCCAAGCGGGATCCTTGGCAATGAGCAGTTCTTC.

The genes are TRBV7-9 and TRBJ2-2; D might be TRBD2 (6 bases). The V end lost 7 bases, the J end lost 4 bases, and 16 bases lay between the germline ends. Per germline, CDR1 SEHNR and CDR2 FQNEAQ (reference sequence). The CDR3 length is 15 residues. DNA of the CDR3: TGTGCCAGCAACACCAGGCCCGGGAGCACCGGGGAGCTGTTTTTT. Residues: CASNTRPGSTGELFF.

V usage is TRBV10-2 and J usage is TRBJ1-1; D is possibly TRBD1 (5 bases). Germline CDR1 and CDR2: WSHSY and SAAADI. Trimming cost V 2 bases and J 3 bases, with 10 bases left between them. The CDR3 is 14 residues long. The CDR3 nucleotides are TGCGCCAGCAGTGAGAGGGGCGGGGACACTGAAGCTTTCTTT. Its protein is CASSERGGDTEAFF.

This clone was recorded only once. The chain recombines TRBV7-9 with TRBJ2-7, with 16 bases identical to TRBD2. This CDR3 comprises 17 residues. With V trimmed by 2 bases and J by 4 bases, 5 bases remained unmatched. CDR1 is SEHNR and CDR2 is FQNEAQ in the germline V gene (reference sequence). CDR3 amino acids: CASSLREGLAGGYEQYF. The CDR3 DNA sequence: TGTGCCAGCAGCTTAAGAGAGGGACTAGCGGGAGGGTACGAGCAGTACTTC.

The chain carries TRBV11-3 and TRBJ2-2, with TRBD2 identical over 7 bases. J gave up 6 bases and V 8 bases, and 6 bases lay outside the gene matches. This CDR3 is 13 amino acids long. Germline-derived CDR1 and CDR2 are SGHNT and YENEEA. The DNA of the CDR3 is TGTGCCAGCTTCCCACGGGGGGCCGGGGAGCTGTTTTTT. It codes for CASFPRGAGELFF.